Sequencing of this TCR beta chain was carried out in a study of T-cell memory formation after mild COVID-19. The sample holds a few counts of this clonotype. V lost 1 base and J 5 bases, leaving 14 bases between the germline ends. Germline assignment: CDR1 SEHNR and CDR2 FQNEAQ (reference sequence). The CDR3 loop spans 15 amino acids. Using constant-segment primers, 5'RACE produced TCR alpha and TCR beta cDNA libraries carrying sample barcodes and UMIs. TCRdb ran MiXCR on the 5' RACE reads and lists one entry per CDR3 protein. The table has hundreds of thousands of distinct CDR3 sequences, 15% to 20% seen once; the top ten hold more than 9%.

V gene TRBV7-9 combines with J gene TRBJ2-5; D not certain. Material: PBMCs or a T cell subset sorted from them (not recorded which). The TCR sequence derives from an adult woman who had mild COVID-19 (a few samples of this study predate the infection). Cell type and time point are not known. CDR3 sequence reads: CASSLEPLFSETQYF. The CDR3 nucleotides are TGTGCCAGCAGCTTAGAGCCACTCTTTTCTGAGACCCAGTACTTC.